A selection of T cell receptor beta chains follows, all from one sample in a study of blood T cell repertoires in COVID-19. Method: immunoSEQ multiplex PCR; TCRdb's copy keeps in-frame clones and lacks some. Among about 24,000 clones listed, around 86% were seen once. The sequencing input was peripheral blood. These receptor sequences come from a human donor with active COVID-19. The donor label of this sample is uncertain. The CDR3 runs from the conserved cysteine through the conserved F or W. D genes are given only for firm matches. Rows may omit the clone size; those that give it use once, few, many or a size class.

v_call	clone_size	d_call	j_call	cdr3_aa	cdr3_nt
TRBV5-4	NA	NA	TRBJ1-1	CASSLSRSLNTEAFF	TGTGCCAGCAGCCTAAGCCGTTCCTTGAACACTGAAGCTTTCTTT
TRBV6-2/TRBV6-3	few	NA	TRBJ1-5	CASSYVWSGQPQHF	TGTGCCAGCAGTTACGTGTGGAGCGGTCAGCCCCAGCATTTT
TRBV6-5	medium-sized	NA	TRBJ2-7	CASSARGIIYEQYF	TGTGCCAGCAGCGCCCGGGGGATAATCTACGAGCAGTACTTC
TRBV5-5	NA	NA	TRBJ2-5	CASSRVGHAADETQYF	TGTGCCAGCAGCCGCGTAGGACACGCCGCTGACGAGACCCAGTACTTC
TRBV7-6	few	NA	TRBJ2-5	CASSYTGQETQYF	TGTGCCAGCAGCTATACGGGACAAGAGACCCAGTACTTC
TRBV6-5	NA	TRBD1	TRBJ1-6	CASRDPGTGTSPLHF	TGTGCCAGCAGAGACCCCGGGACAGGGACTTCACCCCTCCACTTT
TRBV7-6	NA	TRBD2	TRBJ2-5	CASSLGAGGQETQYF	TGTGCCAGCAGCTTAGGTGCGGGGGGGCAAGAGACCCAGTACTTC
TRBV19	NA	NA	TRBJ2-5	CASSKGGRGAPIQETQYF	TGTGCCAGTAGTAAGGGGGGCAGGGGGGCCCCTATCCAAGAGACCCAGTACTTC
TRBV18	NA	NA	TRBJ2-1	CASSPRQGTMDEQFF	TGTGCCAGCTCACCACGTCAGGGCACTATGGATGAGCAGTTCTTC
TRBV9	NA	TRBD1	TRBJ1-1	CASSESGTGNTEAFF	TGTGCCAGCAGCGAGAGCGGGACAGGGAACACTGAAGCTTTCTTT
TRBV20-1	NA	TRBD2	TRBJ2-7	CSAGGGREQYF	TGCAGTGCTGGGGGAGGGCGAGAGCAGTACTTC
TRBV7-2	NA	TRBD1	TRBJ1-5	CASSYRTGGRSNQPQHF	TGTGCCAGCAGCTACCGGACAGGGGGTAGAAGCAATCAGCCCCAGCATTTT
TRBV5-1	NA	TRBD1	TRBJ2-2	CASSGGAITGELFF	TGCGCCAGCTCAGGGGGCGCGATAACCGGGGAGCTGTTTTTT
TRBV5-5	NA	NA	TRBJ2-3	CASTPGYTDTQYF	TGTGCCAGCACCCCCGGGTACACAGATACGCAGTATTTT
TRBV4-2	NA	NA	TRBJ2-1	CASSQDLAGSYNEQFF	TGTGCCAGCAGCCAAGATTTGGCGGGCTCCTACAATGAGCAGTTCTTC
TRBV29-1	NA	NA	TRBJ2-5	CSVDPGQETQYF	TGCAGCGTTGATCCGGGTCAAGAGACCCAGTACTTC
TRBV19	NA	TRBD1	TRBJ1-2	CASSIGTGGFYGYTF	TGTGCCAGTAGTATTGGTACAGGGGGCTTCTATGGCTACACCTTC
TRBV9	NA	NA	TRBJ1-3	CASSVEGGAGNTIYF	TGTGCCAGCAGCGTAGAGGGAGGAGCTGGAAACACCATATATTTT
TRBV5-4	once	NA	TRBJ2-3	CASSAGLPSTDTQYF	TGTGCCAGCAGCGCGGGACTCCCTAGCACAGATACGCAGTATTTT
TRBV20-1	NA	NA	TRBJ2-1	CSASLGGATTGEQFF	TGCAGTGCTAGTTTGGGGGGGGCCACGACGGGTGAGCAGTTCTTC
TRBV27	NA	NA	TRBJ1-6	CASSFDSRTPLHF	TGTGCCAGCAGTTTCGACAGTAGGACACCCCTCCACTTT
TRBV24-1	NA	TRBD2	TRBJ2-5	CATSGGTGTTQETQYF	TGTGCCACCAGTGGTGGAACCGGGACTACCCAAGAGACCCAGTACTTC
TRBV4-1	once	TRBD1	TRBJ1-1	CASSQVPTRPGQGGNTEAFF	TGCGCCAGCAGCCAAGTCCCCACTCGCCCGGGACAGGGCGGGAACACTGAAGCTTTCTTT
TRBV5-1	NA	TRBD2	TRBJ2-2	CASSISGSGTGELFF	TGCGCCAGCAGCATTAGCGGGAGTGGCACCGGGGAGCTGTTTTTT
TRBV10-2	NA	NA	TRBJ2-1	CASSEGENNAQFF	TGCGCCAGCAGTGAGGGGGAGAACAATGCGCAGTTCTTC
TRBV9	NA	TRBD1	TRBJ2-7	CASSVTGDEQYF	TGTGCCAGCAGCGTGACAGGGGACGAGCAGTACTTC
TRBV9	NA	NA	TRBJ2-5	CASSAWRGGGETQYF	TGTGCCAGCAGCGCCTGGAGGGGGGGAGGAGAGACCCAGTACTTC
TRBV15	few	NA	TRBJ2-5	CATSRGELEQETQYF	TGTGCCACCAGCAGAGGAGAACTAGAACAAGAGACCCAGTACTTC
TRBV28	NA	NA	TRBJ2-1	CASSQPQRASYNEQFF	TGTGCCAGCAGTCAACCACAGCGGGCCTCCTACAATGAGCAGTTCTTC
TRBV6-5	NA	NA	TRBJ2-7	CASSYTRGYEQYF	TGTGCCAGCAGTTACACCAGGGGCTACGAGCAGTACTTC
TRBV28	NA	TRBD2	TRBJ2-7	CASSSNPLAGVNYEQYF	TGTGCCAGCAGTTCTAACCCTTTAGCGGGAGTAAACTACGAGCAGTACTTC
TRBV27	once	TRBD1	TRBJ1-2	CASSLTGAYGYTF	TGTGCCAGCAGCCTGACAGGGGCCTATGGCTACACCTTC
TRBV7-3	NA	NA	TRBJ2-1	CASSLSTSREQFF	TGTGCCAGCAGCTTAAGTACTAGCCGTGAGCAGTTCTTC